What follows describes a single TCR beta chain. Repertoires were generated with immunoSEQ multiplex PCR, while TCRdb's copy carries only in-frame clones and drops some. The table records 120,000 or so clones, under 80% of them present only once. The data were taken from a study of blood T cell repertoires in COVID-19. J gave up 3 bases and V 5 bases, and 3 bases lay outside the gene matches. This CDR3 is built from 13 residues. Germline V gene lookup returns CDR1 SNHLY and CDR2 FYNNEI. The genes are TRBV2 and TRBJ1-1; 7 bases fit TRBD1. Sequencing was done on a sample of peripheral blood. The clonotype comes from a man between 70 and 80 years old with acute or convalescent COVID-19. For the CDR3, the DNA is TGTGCCAGCAGTACCGACAGGGACACTGAAGCTTTCTTT. Amino acids: CASSTDRDTEAFF.